One sample yielded the 14 T cell receptor beta chains listed below, sequenced in a study of shared clonotypes between healthy human individuals. The table came from immunoSEQ multiplex PCR; TCRdb's copy has only in-frame clones and leaves some out. This sample yields about 380,000 clones, of which roughly 96% are seen a single time; around 0.32% belongs to the top ten. Sequenced sample: memory CD8+ T cells sorted from blood. Subset indicated: CD45RO+ cells pooled with CCR7-negative TemRA cells. Receptors were obtained from a man aged 30-40 years in good health.

V is TRBV6-5 and J is TRBJ2-2, with 8 positions matching TRBD2. The V gene's germline CDR1 is MNHEY and CDR2 SVGAGI. The CDR3 extends over 14 amino acids. Germline trimming cut 5 bases from V and 1 base from J; bases unmatched to any gene: 0. The DNA of the CDR3 is TGTGCCAGCAGTACTAGCGGGAACACCGGGGAGCTGTTTTTT. This codes for CASSTSGNTGELFF.

V is TRBV5-1 and J is TRBJ2-3, with D unclear. Germline CDR1 and CDR2: SGHRS and YFSETQ. The CDR3 covers 15 residues. Trimming took off 2 bases at V and 0 bases at J, with 10 bases between the two ends. CDR3 nucleotide sequence: TGCGCCAGCAGCTTCCTGGGCGCTAGCACAGATACGCAGTATTTT. Translated: CASSFLGASTDTQYF.

The genes are TRBV11-2 and TRBJ2-1; 8 nucleotides match TRBD1. With V trimmed by 1 base and J by 9 bases, 8 bases remained unmatched. Per the germline V gene, CDR1 is SGHAT and CDR2 is FQNNGV. This CDR3 is 15 amino acids long. CDR3 DNA: TGTGCCAGCAGCTTAGCGGACAGGGCTACCCGTGAGCAGTTCTTC. Amino acids: CASSLADRATREQFF.

The chain carries TRBV5-6 and TRBJ2-2, with D possibly matching TRBD2 (5 bases). Trimming stripped 4 bases from V and 5 bases from J, with 15 bases between. The CDR3 is made up of 15 amino acids. Germline CDR1 reads SGHDT; CDR2 reads YYEEEE. The CDR3 loop reads CASSALTSRTGELFF. CDR3 DNA sequence: TGTGCCAGCAGCGCGCTAACTAGTAGAACCGGGGAGCTGTTTTTT.

The V gene is TRBV7-4, the J gene TRBJ1-5; possible D gene TRBD1, 6 bases. The V end lost 1 base, the J end lost 2 bases, and 12 bases lay between the germline ends. The V gene's germline CDR1 is SGHVT and CDR2 SQSDAQ. The CDR3 is 16 amino acids. CDR3 coding DNA: TGTGCCAGCAGCTTAGAGGGGGTCAGGGGCAATCAGCCCCAGCATTTT. Translated: CASSLEGVRGNQPQHF.

J is TRBJ2-3 and V is TRBV7-8, with 9 positions matching TRBD2. Germline CDR1 is SGHVS and CDR2 is FQNEAQ. Trimming at V came to 5 bases and at J to 2 bases, leaving 11 bases not matched to a gene. The CDR3 runs 17 residues. The CDR3 DNA sequence: TGTGCCAGCAGCGCCATTGTTAGCGGGAGTCTCACAGATACGCAGTATTTT. Translating gives CASSAIVSGSLTDTQYF.

This chain connects TRBV5-6 to TRBJ2-5; D is possibly TRBD1 or TRBD2 (6 bases each). The CDR3 extends over 15 amino acids. The germline gives CDR1 SGHDT, CDR2 YYEEEE. Trimming removed 1 base from V and 4 bases from J, with 14 bases in between. The CDR3 loop is CASSLRGAGRETQYF. CDR3 DNA sequence: TGTGCCAGCAGCTTGAGGGGGGCAGGAAGAGAGACCCAGTACTTC.

V usage is TRBV11-2 and J usage is TRBJ2-1; TRBD2 matches at 10 bases. V gave up 5 bases and J gave up 5 bases; unmatched junction bases: 6. Germline V gene data show CDR1 as SGHAT and CDR2 as FQNNGV. This CDR3 is built from 15 residues. CDR3 residues: CASSQHGTSDNEQFF. The CDR3 nucleotides are TGTGCCAGCAGCCAACATGGGACTAGCGACAATGAGCAGTTCTTC.

The CDR3 spells CSALGGYEQYF. The CDR3 region has the DNA TGCAGTGCCCTAGGGGGATACGAGCAGTACTTC. V gene TRBV20-1 combines with J gene TRBJ2-7; weak D call: TRBD1 (6 bases). CDR3 length equals 11 residues. Germline V gene sequence: CDR1 DFQATT, CDR2 SNEGSKA (reference sequence). Trimming shortened V by 6 bases and J by 4 bases, and 10 bases separated the two germline ends.

V is TRBV29-1 and J is TRBJ1-2, with D unresolved. Trimming shortened V by 3 bases and J by 5 bases, and 1 base separated the two germline ends. Germline V gene data show CDR1 as SQVTM and CDR2 as ANQGSEA. CDR3 size: 9 residues. For the CDR3, the DNA is TGCAGCGTTGAGTATGGCTACACCTTC. Its protein product is CSVEYGYTF.

The chain joins TRBV4-2 to TRBJ2-7; 7 nucleotides align to TRBD1. Germline V CDR1 and CDR2: LGHNA, YNFKEQ. V gave up 4 bases and J gave up 6 bases; unmatched junction bases: 6. The CDR3 contains 13 residues. CDR3 in amino acids: CASSPRQGAEQYF. The CDR3 DNA reads TGTGCCAGCAGCCCCCGACAGGGAGCCGAGCAGTACTTC.

This chain links TRBV5-6 with TRBJ2-6; weak D call: TRBD2 (5 bases). V gave up 4 bases and J gave up 12 bases, with 8 bases separating them. This CDR3 region has 11 residues. CDR1 and CDR2 (germline): SGHDT, YYEEEE. CDR3 nucleotide sequence: TGTGCCAGCAGCCGGGATTTCGTCCTGACTTTC. Amino acids: CASSRDFVLTF. The whole variable domain, filled in from reference TRBV5-6 and TRBJ2-6, reads DAGVTQSPTHLIKTRGQQVTLRCSPKSGHDTVSWYQQALGQGPQFIFQYYEEEERQRGNFPDRFSGHQFPNYSSELNVNALLLGDSALYLCASSRDFVLTFGAGSRLTVL.

The chain combines TRBV10-3 with TRBJ2-5; D may correspond to TRBD1 or TRBD2 (5 bases each). Trimming removed 11 bases from V and 3 bases from J, with 16 bases in between. Germline CDR1 reads ENHRY; CDR2 reads SYGVKD. The CDR3 loop spans 13 amino acids. The CDR3 DNA reads TGTGCCGCAAGCCGGGGCAGAGAAGAGACCCAGTACTTC. Its translation: CAASRGREETQYF.

This clone showed up just once. The chain uses TRBV5-4 and TRBJ2-1; 7 bases match TRBD2. Germline CDR1 and CDR2: SGHNT and YYREEE (reference sequence). With V trimmed by 4 bases and J by 7 bases, 11 bases remained unmatched. This CDR3 has 15 residues. This CDR3 is CASSPRGFEGNEQFF. For the CDR3, the DNA is TGTGCCAGCAGCCCGCGGGGGTTCGAAGGGAATGAGCAGTTCTTC.